These 25 T cell receptor beta chains were all obtained from the same sample, sequenced in a study of blood T cell repertoires in COVID-19. Here immunoSEQ multiplex PCR was the method, and the copy in TCRdb shows in-frame clones only, minus some. Among 80,000 to 100,000 clones listed, 90% to 95% were seen once. The sequenced sample was peripheral blood. The receptor source for this set is a human donor with active COVID-19. The donor label of this sample is uncertain.

J is TRBJ1-1 and V is TRBV15; D gene ambiguous. Trimming removed 3 bases from V and 3 bases from J, with 17 bases in between. Germline values: CDR1 LNHNV, CDR2 YYDKDF (reference sequence). There are 16 residues in the CDR3. In DNA, the CDR3 is TGTGCCACCAGCAGTGATGAAGGAGGGAGGGACACTGAAGCTTTCTTT. It specifies CATSSDEGGRDTEAFF.

V gene TRBV7-9 combines with J gene TRBJ2-6, with a possible D match to TRBD1 (6 bases). Germline V gives CDR1 SEHNR, CDR2 FQNEAQ (reference sequence). The CDR3 totals 16 residues. V was pared by 5 bases and J by 2 bases, with 13 bases between. The CDR3: CASSNRAMAGANVLTF. The CDR3 coding sequence is TGTGCCAGCAGCAACAGGGCCATGGCTGGGGCCAACGTCCTGACTTTC.

The chain has TRBV2 and TRBJ1-4, with 8 bases identical to TRBD1. From germline, CDR1 is SNHLY and CDR2 FYNNEI. The CDR3 covers 15 residues. The V gene end was trimmed by 6 bases and the J gene end by 4 bases; junction bases not matched to a gene: 7. The CDR3, as DNA: TGTGCCAGCAGGGACAGGGATAATGGTAATGAAAAACTGTTTTTT. Translating it yields CASRDRDNGNEKLFF.

The CDR3 sequence: CASTSPGLAASTDTQYF. DNA of the CDR3: TGTGCCAGCACCAGTCCGGGACTAGCGGCCAGCACAGATACGCAGTATTTT. V and J are TRBV27 and TRBJ2-3; TRBD2 agrees at 11 bases. With V trimmed by 7 bases and J by 0 bases, 9 bases remained unmatched. This CDR3 comprises 17 residues. Per germline, CDR1 MNHEY and CDR2 SMNVEV (reference sequence).

The V gene is TRBV6-2 or TRBV6-3, the J gene TRBJ2-1, with TRBD2 matching over 7 bases. The trim removed 0 bases at V and 3 bases at J, leaving 8 bases unmatched. Germline V lookup: CDR1 MNHEY, CDR2 SVGEGT. The CDR3 consists of 17 residues. DNA of the CDR3: TGTGCCAGCAGTTACTCACCCCCGGGAGGACTCTACAATGAGCAGTTCTTC. It encodes CASSYSPPGGLYNEQFF.

The chain recombines TRBV5-1 with TRBJ1-1; the match to TRBD1 covers 12 bases. The CDR3 has 15 amino acids. The V gene end was trimmed by 10 bases and the J gene end by 8 bases; junction bases not matched to a gene: 15. Germline V gene lookup returns CDR1 SGHRS and CDR2 YFSETQ. CDR3 DNA sequence: TGCGCCTCCCACCCGACGGGACAGGGGGCGGGGGAAGCTTTCTTT. The encoded protein is CASHPTGQGAGEAFF.

The genes are TRBV4-2 and TRBJ2-1, with TRBD2 identical over 11 bases. This CDR3 spans 15 amino acids. The germline V gene encodes CDR1 LGHNA and CDR2 YNFKEQ. V shed 5 bases and J 7 bases; nucleotides not matched to a gene: 7. Here the CDR3 DNA reads TGTGCCAGCAGCGAAGGGACTAGCGGAGTAAATGAGCAGTTCTTC. This sequence encodes CASSEGTSGVNEQFF.

The genes are TRBV28 and TRBJ1-1; TRBD1 aligns across 8 bases. Germline V gene data show CDR1 as MDHEN and CDR2 as SYDVKM. Trimming removed 7 bases from V and 10 bases from J; junction bases left unmatched: 17. The CDR3 totals 15 residues. The CDR3: CASNKGDRLLAIAFF. CDR3 sequence (DNA): TGTGCCAGCAATAAGGGGGACAGGTTACTGGCTATAGCTTTCTTT.

The genes are TRBV7-2 and TRBJ2-7; D may be TRBD1 (6 bases). V lost 5 bases, J lost 6 bases, and 11 bases lay in between. CDR1 is SGHTA, CDR2 FQGNSA, per germline. The CDR3 has 12 residues. Here the CDR3 reads CASSRQEREQYF. CDR3 DNA: TGTGCCAGCAGCCGACAGGAGCGCGAGCAGTACTTC.

V and J are TRBV9 and TRBJ2-7; the D gene is possibly TRBD2 (5 bases). Trimming shortened V by 3 bases and J by 7 bases, and 17 bases separated the two germline ends. The CDR3 totals 14 residues. The germline V gene has CDR1 SGDLS and CDR2 YYNGEE. CDR3 sequence reads: CASSAPSVTGEQYF. The CDR3 nucleotides read TGTGCCAGCAGCGCCCCCTCTGTAACGGGGGAGCAGTACTTC.

The genes are TRBV11-2 and TRBJ1-1; D call uncertain. Trimming stripped 2 bases from V and 0 bases from J, with 10 bases between. From germline, CDR1 is SGHAT and CDR2 FQNNGV. CDR3 length: 15 residues. The CDR3 nucleotides are TGTGCCAGCAGCTTATTTAGTACGGTGAACACTGAAGCTTTCTTT. Translation gives CASSLFSTVNTEAFF.

In its sample, this clone was seen once. The chain is built from TRBV4-3 and TRBJ2-6; D is undetermined. CDR3 length: 15 residues. Germline-derived CDR1 and CDR2 are LGHNA and YSLEER. Trimming took 0 bases from V and 0 from J, leaving 3 bases between them. The CDR3 bases are TGCGCCAGCAGCCAAGATAACTCTGGGGCCAACGTCCTGACTTTC. Translation: CASSQDNSGANVLTF.

The chain uses TRBV2 and TRBJ2-5; 14 bases are shared with TRBD2. Germline V CDR1 and CDR2: SNHLY, FYNNEI. This CDR3 is built from 15 residues. After removal of 5 bases from V and 8 bases from J, the junction contained 7 bases not matched to a gene. CDR3 nucleotide sequence: TGTGCCAGCAGTCAGACTAGCGGGGGGGGAGGAACCCAGTACTTC. Protein: CASSQTSGGGGTQYF.

The chain is built from TRBV24-1 and TRBJ2-2, with a tentative D call TRBD1 (6 bases). V was pared by 1 base and J by 5 bases, with 13 bases between. The germline gives CDR1 KGHDR, CDR2 SFDVKD. This CDR3 is built from 16 residues. In nucleotides, the CDR3 is TGTGCCACCAGTGATTTTGGCCAGGGGCGGACCGGGGAGCTGTTTTTT. Its translation is CATSDFGQGRTGELFF.

The chain employs TRBV7-9 and TRBJ2-7; D is unclear. Germline V gene lookup returns CDR1 SEHNR and CDR2 FQNEAQ (reference sequence). The CDR3 contains 12 residues. Trimming shortened V by 0 bases and J by 6 bases, and 6 bases separated the two germline ends. The CDR3 DNA is TGTGCCAGCAGCTTAGCACAGTCCGAGCAGTACTTC. Translated: CASSLAQSEQYF.

V and J are TRBV21-1 and TRBJ2-2; the table calls TRBD2, which could not be checked here. TRBV21-1 is deemed a pseudogene. The CDR3 runs to 15 residues. CDR3 amino acids: CASSTGEGNTGELFF. The CDR3 DNA reads TGTGCCAGCAGCACGGGGGAGGGAAACACCGGGGAGCTGTTTTTT.

The chain employs TRBV2 and TRBJ2-3; TRBD2 might be the D (5 bases). V was clipped by 7 bases and J by 0 bases, with 20 bases between them. The length of the CDR3 is 17 residues. The V gene's germline CDR1 is SNHLY and CDR2 FYNNEI. The CDR3 is CASILRETRASTDTQYF. For the CDR3, the DNA is TGTGCCAGCATTTTGAGGGAAACCAGAGCTAGCACAGATACGCAGTATTTT.

The V call is TRBV27, the J call TRBJ1-6; 10 bases fit TRBD1. Germline CDR1 and CDR2: MNHEY and SMNVEV (reference sequence). With V trimmed by 5 bases and J by 7 bases, 2 bases remained unmatched. The length of the CDR3 is 14 residues. CDR3 DNA sequence: TGTGCCAGCAGTCGGGACAGGGGAAATTCACCCCTCCACTTT. This sequence encodes CASSRDRGNSPLHF.

The chain has TRBV27 and TRBJ2-3; D is perhaps TRBD2 (5 bases). This CDR3 is 15 amino acids long. Trimming took off 6 bases at V and 2 bases at J, with 15 bases between the two ends. Germline V gives CDR1 MNHEY, CDR2 SMNVEV (reference sequence). The CDR3 nucleotides are TGTGCCAGCAGGGTTTTAGCGAGAGTCACAGATACGCAGTATTTT. Its translation is CASRVLARVTDTQYF.

This clone was detected only once. This sequence joins TRBV6-2 or TRBV6-3 and TRBJ2-1; 7 bases are shared with TRBD1. V lost 4 bases to trimming and J lost 5 bases; unmatched junction nucleotides: 17. Germline values: CDR1 MNHEY, CDR2 SVGEGT. The CDR3 is 18 amino acids. The CDR3 protein is CASSWGRTGMNADNEQFF. The CDR3 nucleotides read TGTGCCAGCAGTTGGGGTCGGACAGGAATGAACGCGGACAATGAGCAGTTCTTC.

The sample holds a few counts of this clone. The chain recombines TRBV4-3 with TRBJ2-5; D is possibly TRBD1 (6 bases). CDR3 size: 16 residues. Germline V gene data show CDR1 as LGHNA and CDR2 as YSLEER. V gave up 1 base and J gave up 0 bases, with 12 bases separating them. Here the CDR3 reads CASSQGWQGNQETQYF. Here the CDR3 DNA reads TGCGCCAGCAGCCAAGGCTGGCAGGGGAACCAAGAGACCCAGTACTTC.

This clone was seen a single time. J is TRBJ1-3 and V is TRBV3-1 (or the pseudogene TRBV3-2), with TRBD1 identical over 9 bases. The CDR3 extends over 15 amino acids. With 2 bases clipped from V and 10 bases from J, the junction kept 9 bases outside the gene matches. The V gene's germline CDR1 is LGHDT and CDR2 YNNKEL (reference sequence). CDR3: CASSQSGQGRSTIYF. The CDR3 nucleotides are TGTGCCAGCAGCCAAAGCGGACAGGGGAGGTCGACCATATATTTT.

This chain joins TRBV6-2 or TRBV6-3 and TRBJ2-3; D may be TRBD1 (6 bases). Germline V gene lookup returns CDR1 MNHEY and CDR2 SVGEGT. V was cut by 7 bases and J by 6 bases, with 20 bases left in between. This CDR3 is built from 15 residues. The CDR3 is CASTPWGRAPDTQYF. In DNA, the CDR3 is TGTGCCAGCACCCCTTGGGGGCGAGCGCCGGATACGCAGTATTTT.

The chain uses TRBV15 and TRBJ1-2; TRBD1 matches at 9 bases. V lost 5 bases and J lost 7; bases outside the gene matches: 5. Germline CDR1 reads LNHNV; CDR2 reads YYDKDF (reference sequence). The CDR3 is 13 residues long. The CDR3 coding sequence is TGTGCCACCAGCGGGACAGGGTTGCTTGGCTACACCTTC. It encodes CATSGTGLLGYTF.

Only one count was recorded for this clone. The chain joins TRBV24-1 to TRBJ2-1, with no clear D. The CDR3 has 13 residues. Germline CDR1 reads KGHDR; CDR2 reads SFDVKD. Trimming left V 4 bases short and J 7 bases short, with 10 bases between. CDR3 in amino acids: CATSERQTNEQFF. The CDR3 nucleotides are TGTGCCACCAGTGAGCGGCAGACTAATGAGCAGTTCTTC.